A single sample is the source of the 9 T cell receptor beta chains below, sequenced in a study of CD8 T cells in ankylosing spondylitis. Each CDR3 protein gets one entry after TCRdb re-called the 5' RACE reads with MiXCR. The sample has 200,000 or so distinct CDR3 sequences, about 18% seen once; the top ten hold roughly 4%. The source material was blood, either unsorted or a sorted T cell fraction (not recorded which). Receptors originate from a male donor under 30 with ankylosing spondylitis or in good health (not recorded which).

This clonotype was observed at least ten times. This chain joins TRBV7-2 and TRBJ2-1; the D is unclear. The CDR3 has 12 residues. Germline-derived CDR1 and CDR2 are SGHTA and FQGNSA. V lost 1 base and J 7 bases, leaving 5 bases between the germline ends. DNA of the CDR3: TGTGCCAGCAGCTTAGACTTTAATGAGCAGTTCTTC. Translation gives CASSLDFNEQFF.

In its sample, this clonotype was seen many times. The CDR3 reads CASSQEPASYNEQFF. DNA for the CDR3: TGTGCCAGCAGCCAAGAGCCTGCATCCTACAATGAGCAGTTCTTC. The chain uses TRBV4-2 and TRBJ2-1, with D unclear. V was cut by 0 bases and J by 1 base, with 7 bases left in between. The CDR3 extends over 15 amino acids. Germline CDR1 LGHNA, CDR2 YNFKEQ.

The table lists this clonotype with many counts. The rearrangement links TRBV20-1 to TRBJ2-1; 7 nucleotides agree with TRBD2. Germline CDR1 DFQATT, CDR2 SNEGSKA (reference sequence). V trimming: 2 bases; J trimming: 2 bases; junction bases outside the gene matches: 9. This CDR3 has 16 residues. The CDR3 region is CSARPRDYPTYNEQFF. CDR3 bases: TGCAGTGCTAGACCCAGGGACTACCCTACCTACAATGAGCAGTTCTTC.

The sample holds a few counts of this clonotype. CDR3 loop: CSATRTSGRTDTQYF. Here the CDR3 DNA reads TGCAGTGCCACTCGGACTAGCGGGAGAACAGATACGCAGTATTTT. The chain joins TRBV20-1 to TRBJ2-3, with 13 bases matching TRBD2. Germline assignment: CDR1 DFQATT and CDR2 SNEGSKA (reference sequence). The CDR3 has 15 residues. Trimming took 6 bases from V and 3 from J; bases not matched to a gene: 6.

This clonotype was observed a handful of times. The V call is TRBV4-3, the J call TRBJ1-1, with D maybe TRBD1 (6 bases). The CDR3 runs 13 residues. Trimming left V 4 bases short and J 1 base short, with 7 bases between. Germline CDR1 LGHNA, CDR2 YSLEER. The DNA of the CDR3 is TGCGCCAGCAGCCCGGGACAGAACACTGAAGCTTTCTTT. As protein: CASSPGQNTEAFF.

V and J are TRBV4-3 and TRBJ2-3; 14 bases line up with TRBD2. After removal of 3 bases from V and 4 bases from J, the junction contained 3 bases not matched to a gene. The CDR3 length is 16 residues. Germline assignment: CDR1 LGHNA and CDR2 YSLEER. In DNA, the CDR3 is TGCGCCAGCAGCCAGGGACTAGCGGGAGTATCAGATACGCAGTATTTT. Amino acid sequence: CASSQGLAGVSDTQYF.

In its sample, this clonotype was seen many times. The chain uses TRBV7-2 and TRBJ2-2; TRBD2 agrees at 9 bases. After removal of 2 bases from V and 4 bases from J, the junction contained 5 bases not matched to a gene. This CDR3 contains 16 residues. CDR1 is SGHTA and CDR2 is FQGNSA in the germline V gene. In nucleotides, the CDR3 is TGTGCCAGCAGCTTATCGGGCGGGAGGGCCACCGGGGAGCTGTTTTTT. It yields the protein CASSLSGGRATGELFF.

This clonotype has at least ten counts. This sequence joins TRBV20-1 and TRBJ1-2; TRBD1 might be the D (6 bases). The CDR3 contains 15 residues. The V and J ends lost 0 bases and 4 bases respectively, with 15 bases between them. Germline V gene data show CDR1 as DFQATT and CDR2 as SNEGSKA (reference sequence). CDR3 sequence: CSARDPGGASYGYTF. As DNA, the CDR3 is TGCAGTGCTAGAGATCCGGGGGGCGCCTCCTATGGCTACACCTTC.

The V and J genes are TRBV18 and TRBJ1-4, with D perhaps matching TRBD1 (5 bases). CDR3 size: 14 residues. Per germline, CDR1 KGHSH and CDR2 LQKENI. The V gene lost 0 bases and the J gene lost 8 bases, with 10 bases spanning the gap. The CDR3 reads CASSPPSGTEKLFF. The CDR3 DNA is TGTGCCAGCTCACCACCGTCAGGGACGGAAAAACTGTTTTTT.